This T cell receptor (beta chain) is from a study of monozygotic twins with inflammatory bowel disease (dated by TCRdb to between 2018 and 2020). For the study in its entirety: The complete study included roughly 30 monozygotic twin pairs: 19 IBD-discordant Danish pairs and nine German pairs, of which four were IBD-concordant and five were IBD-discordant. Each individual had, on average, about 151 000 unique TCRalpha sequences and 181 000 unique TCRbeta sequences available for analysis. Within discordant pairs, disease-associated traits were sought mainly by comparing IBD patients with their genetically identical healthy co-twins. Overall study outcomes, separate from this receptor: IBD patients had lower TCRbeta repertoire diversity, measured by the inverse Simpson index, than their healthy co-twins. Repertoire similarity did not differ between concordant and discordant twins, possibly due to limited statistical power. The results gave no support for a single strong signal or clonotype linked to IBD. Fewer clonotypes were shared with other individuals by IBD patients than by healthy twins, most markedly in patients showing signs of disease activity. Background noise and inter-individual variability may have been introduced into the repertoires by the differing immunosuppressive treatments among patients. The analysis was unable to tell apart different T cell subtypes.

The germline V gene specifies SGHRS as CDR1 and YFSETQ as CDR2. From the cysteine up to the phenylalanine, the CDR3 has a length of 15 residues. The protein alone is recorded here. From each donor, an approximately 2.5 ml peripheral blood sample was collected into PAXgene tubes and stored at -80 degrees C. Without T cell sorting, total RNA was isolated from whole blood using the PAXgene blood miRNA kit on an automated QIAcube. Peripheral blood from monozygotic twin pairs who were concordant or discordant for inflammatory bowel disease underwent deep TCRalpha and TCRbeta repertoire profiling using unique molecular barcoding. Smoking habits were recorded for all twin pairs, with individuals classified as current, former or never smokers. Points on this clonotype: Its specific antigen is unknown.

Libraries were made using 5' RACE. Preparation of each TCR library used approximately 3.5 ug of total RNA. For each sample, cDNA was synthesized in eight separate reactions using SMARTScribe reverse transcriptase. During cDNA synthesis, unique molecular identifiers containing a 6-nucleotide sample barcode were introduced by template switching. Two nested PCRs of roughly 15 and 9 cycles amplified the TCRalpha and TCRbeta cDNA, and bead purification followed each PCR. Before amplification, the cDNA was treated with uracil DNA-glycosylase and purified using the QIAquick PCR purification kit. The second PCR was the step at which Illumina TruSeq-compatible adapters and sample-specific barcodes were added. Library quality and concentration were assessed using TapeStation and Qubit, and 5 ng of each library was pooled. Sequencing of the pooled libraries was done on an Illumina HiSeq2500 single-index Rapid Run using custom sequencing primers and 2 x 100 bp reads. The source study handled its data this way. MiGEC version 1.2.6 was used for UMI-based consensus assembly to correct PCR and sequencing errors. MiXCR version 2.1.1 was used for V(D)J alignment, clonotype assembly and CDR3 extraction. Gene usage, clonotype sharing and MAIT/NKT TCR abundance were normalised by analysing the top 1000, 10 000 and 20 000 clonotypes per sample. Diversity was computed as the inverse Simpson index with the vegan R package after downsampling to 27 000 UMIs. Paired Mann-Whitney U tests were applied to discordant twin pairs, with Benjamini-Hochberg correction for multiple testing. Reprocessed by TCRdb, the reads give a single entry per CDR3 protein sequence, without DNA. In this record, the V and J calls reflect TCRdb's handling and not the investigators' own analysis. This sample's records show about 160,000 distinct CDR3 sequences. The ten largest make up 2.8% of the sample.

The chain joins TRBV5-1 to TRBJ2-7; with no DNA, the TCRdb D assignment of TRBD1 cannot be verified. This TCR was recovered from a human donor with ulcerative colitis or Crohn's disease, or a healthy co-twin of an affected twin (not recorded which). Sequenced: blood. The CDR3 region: CASSEGQVPNYEQYF.